Here is one TCR beta chain with its context. The target of this receptor is not known. Per-base qualities were not stored, and no clone one base away is much larger. Patients with a history of autoimmune disease or receiving systemic immunosuppression were excluded from the trial. Peripheral blood for TCR sequencing was collected from all dose cohorts at baseline, on cycle 4 day 1, and on cycle 7 day 1. The samples were taken from a phase I, first-in-human, multicenter, open-label dose-escalation trial of ivuxolimab. The trial enrolled adults with locally advanced or metastatic head and neck squamous cell, hepatocellular, melanoma or renal cell carcinoma. CD4+ and CD8+ T cells were sorted separately from peripheral blood before TCR sequencing. Genomic DNA was extracted from sorted cells for sequencing of the TCRbeta CDR3 region. TCRbeta CDR3 regions were sequenced using the immunoSEQ Assay. Drawn from immuneACCESS, this table holds only the in-frame rearrangements with V and J called that TCRdb kept. Clones are partly lost; checked studies trace under half to an unresolved V gene and leave the rest unexplained. The sample includes 55,000 to 70,000 clones, with 90% observed a single time. Under 2.5% of the sample is held by the ten biggest clonotypes.

From its cysteine to its phenylalanine, the CDR3 spans 19 amino acids. The read is trimmed to its CDR3 DNA, 57 bases read in frame from base 1. For CDR1 and CDR2, the germline V gene lists LGHNA and YSLEER. Trimming takes 1 base from V and 7 bases from J, and the germline ends sit 25 bases apart. This entry comes from a study of OX40 agonist ivuxolimab in advanced cancers. In terms of the full investigation: Ivuxolimab, which targeted the costimulatory receptor OX40 (CD134), was an agonistic, fully human IgG2 monoclonal antibody. Intravenous ivuxolimab was administered to patients every 2 weeks at six dose levels: 0.01, 0.1, 0.3, 1.5, 3 and 10 mg/kg. Among the 52 dose-escalation patients, 19 had hepatocellular carcinoma, around 15 melanoma, 9 renal cell carcinoma and 9 head and neck cancer. A male proportion of around 80% and a mean age of approximately 55 years, ranging from roughly 23 to 80, were recorded for the dose-escalation cohort. Prior anti-PD-1, anti-PD-L1 or anti-CTLA-4 therapy was permitted, and approximately 39% of dose-escalation patients had received checkpoint inhibitors. Partial responses occurred in three dose-escalation patients, of whom one had hepatocellular carcinoma and two had cutaneous melanoma. Peripheral TCRbeta sequencing aimed to test whether ivuxolimab altered TCR sequence diversity and caused clonal T-cell expansion. The paper reports the monotherapy dose-escalation portion (N of about 56 patients) of the phase I ivuxolimab trial. On the study overall, not on this receptor specifically: Low levels of normalized T-cell clonal expansion were also seen in some patients who did not respond. At doses from 0.1 to 3.0 mg/kg, clonal expansion was seen in both CD4+ and CD8+ blood T cells between baseline and week 6. In the 0.1-3.0 mg/kg groups, partial responders were among the patients with the lowest normalized peripheral clonal expansion, particularly in CD8+ T cells. The antigen specificity of the peripheral T cells that underwent clonal expansion was not determined. After ivuxolimab, more expanded clones were found on average in CD8+ T cells than in CD4+ T cells.

The chain was built from TRBV4-3 and TRBJ2-2; TRBD1 might be the D gene, on 6 matching bases. The material was CD4+ or CD8+ T cells sorted from blood, obtained in a trial of the OX40 agonist ivuxolimab. This sequence was found in an adult with an advanced solid tumor such as melanoma, head and neck, liver or kidney cancer. CDR3 reads: CASSQGRGGHPPVYGELFF. DNA sequence: TGCGCCAGCAGCCAAGGTAGAGGGGGTCACCCCCCTGTTTACGGGGAGCTGTTTTTT.